A selection of T cell receptor beta chains follows, all from one sample in a study of blood T cells in healthy people across ages. TCRdb fed the 5' RACE reads into MiXCR, producing one record per CDR3 protein. The sample contains fewer than 800,000 distinct CDR3 sequences, more than 20% of which appear only once. Separately, the same data were catalogued under a study of T cells of mothers and their children.

Sequenced sample: blood. These receptors originate from a boy aged 5-17 years in good health. The CDR3 runs from the conserved cysteine through the conserved F or W. The D gene is left open where the match is weak. Clone size, where shown, is once, few, many, or a class for clones that have expanded.

TRBJ2-2,-,TRBV12-3/TRBV12-4,15,-,TGTGCCAGCAGCCTCACGAGGTTGAACACCGGGGAGCTGTTTTTT,CASSLTRLNTGELFF
TRBJ2-7,-,TRBV7-8,12,-,TGTGCCAGCAGCCAAAAATGGGACGAGCAGTACTTC,CASSQKWDEQYF
TRBJ2-1,-,TRBV12-3/TRBV12-4,15,-,TGTGCCAGCAGCGCTGCAGGGGGGTGGTACAATGAGCAGTTCTTC,CASSAAGGWYNEQFF
TRBJ2-7,few,TRBV29-1,13,TRBD2,TGCAGCGTTGAAAGGCTAGCGGGAGACGAGCAGTACTTC,CSVERLAGDEQYF
TRBJ2-2,few,TRBV2,15,-,TGTGCCAGCGCCCGAGGGTTGGCCACGACCGGGGAGCTGTTTTTT,CASARGLATTGELFF
TRBJ2-5,few,TRBV28,17,TRBD2,TGTGCCAGCAGTTTTATGGCTAGCGGGGGGGTGGAAGAGACCCAGTACTTC,CASSFMASGGVEETQYF
TRBJ2-3,-,TRBV6-5,15,-,TGTGCCAGCAGTTACTCAGCGGGCTTCACAGATACGCAGTATTTT,CASSYSAGFTDTQYF
TRBJ2-1,-,TRBV4-3,15,-,TGCGCCAGCAGCCAAACGGGCTCCCCCTACAATGAGCAGTTCTTC,CASSQTGSPYNEQFF
TRBJ2-7,few,TRBV5-1,11,TRBD2,TGCGCCAGCACTAGCGGGACCGAGCAGTACTTC,CASTSGTEQYF
TRBJ2-4,-,TRBV27,12,-,TGTGCCAGCAGATATAAAACAGGGCTTCAGTACTTC,CASRYKTGLQYF